These 28 T cell receptor beta chains were all obtained from the same sample, sequenced in a study of blood T cell repertoires in COVID-19. Some clones are missing from TCRdb's copy, which holds only in-frame ones; the method was immunoSEQ multiplex PCR. The sample consists of about 190,000 clones, around 86% of them appearing once. The sample consisted of peripheral blood. The receptors stem from a middle-aged man with active or convalescent COVID-19.

This chain connects TRBV2 to TRBJ1-5, with D possibly matching TRBD1 (6 bases). Trimming removed 3 bases from V and 2 bases from J, with 11 bases in between. Germline V lookup: CDR1 SNHLY, CDR2 FYNNEI. CDR3 size: 15 residues. The CDR3 coding sequence is TGTGCCAGCAGTGAGGGGAACAGGGGCAATCAGCCCCAGCATTTT. Translation: CASSEGNRGNQPQHF.

The V and J genes are TRBV29-1 and TRBJ2-2; a weak D match, TRBD2 (5 bases). This CDR3 region has 13 residues. V gave up 5 bases and J gave up 4 bases, with 11 bases separating them. Looked up from germline, CDR1 is SQVTM and CDR2 is ANQGSEA. The CDR3 DNA follows: TGCAGCGTTTTCATCACTAGCACCGGGGAGCTGTTTTTT. As protein: CSVFITSTGELFF.

The chain couples TRBV27 to TRBJ2-7, with D perhaps TRBD1 (6 bases). Trimming left V 4 bases short and J 6 bases short, with 13 bases between. The CDR3 totals 13 residues. The germline CDR1 and CDR2 sequences are MNHEY and SMNVEV (reference sequence). CDR3 protein: CASSYPRGSEQYF. The CDR3 coding sequence is TGTGCCAGCAGTTACCCGAGGGGGAGCGAGCAGTACTTC.

CDR3 nucleotide sequence: TGTGCCAGCAGCAAAACAGAGTCCTCTGGAAACACCATATATTTT. It is translated as CASSKTESSGNTIYF. The chain uses TRBV7-3 and TRBJ1-3; D remains ambiguous. Germline V gene lookup returns CDR1 SGHTA and CDR2 FQGTGA. Trimming took 5 bases from V and 0 from J, leaving 11 bases between them. The CDR3 consists of 15 residues.

This clone was recorded only once. The V gene is TRBV18, the J gene TRBJ1-1, with 7 nucleotides matching TRBD1. The germline gives CDR1 KGHSH, CDR2 LQKENI. This CDR3 has 15 amino acids. V lost 1 base, J lost 2 bases, and 4 bases stayed unmatched. CDR3 sequence (DNA): TGTGCCAGCTCACCACAAGGACAGGCCAACACTGAAGCTTTCTTT. This encodes CASSPQGQANTEAFF.

The V and J genes are TRBV29-1 and TRBJ2-2; a weak D match, TRBD1 (6 bases). Trimming removed 4 bases from V and 0 bases from J, with 9 bases in between. This CDR3 has 14 amino acids. The germline gives CDR1 SQVTM, CDR2 ANQGSEA. CDR3 nucleotides: TGCAGCGTTGCGGGACACTCGAACACCGGGGAGCTGTTTTTT. This codes for CSVAGHSNTGELFF.

The V gene is TRBV7-9, the J gene TRBJ2-1, with D uncertain. The CDR3 has 12 amino acids. V lost 4 bases, J lost 9 bases, and 10 bases lay in between. CDR1 is SEHNR, CDR2 FQNEAQ, per germline (reference sequence). CDR3 in amino acids: CASSSASVEQFF. The DNA of the CDR3 is TGTGCCAGCAGCTCGGCTAGTGTTGAGCAGTTCTTC.

V usage is TRBV7-8 and J usage is TRBJ2-7; D is possibly TRBD1 (6 bases). The CDR3 contains 14 residues. Germline loops: CDR1 SGHVS, CDR2 FQNEAQ. V was shortened by 1 base and J by 6 bases, with 13 bases between the two germline ends. The CDR3 sequence: CASSLVARGSEQYF. In DNA form, the CDR3 reads TGTGCCAGCAGCTTAGTGGCCAGGGGTAGCGAGCAGTACTTC.

This clone was seen just once. The gene calls are TRBV6-4 and TRBJ1-5; D might be TRBD1 (5 bases). The CDR3 runs 13 residues. Trimming stripped 3 bases from V and 6 bases from J, with 9 bases between. Germline assignment: CDR1 MRHNA and CDR2 SNTAGT. CDR3 sequence (DNA): TGTGCCAGCAGTGATGGCGGGGCTCAGCCCCAGCATTTT. It is translated as CASSDGGAQPQHF.

The J gene is TRBJ2-5, the V gene TRBV11-2; tentative D call: TRBD2 (7 bases). CDR3 length: 16 amino acids. Trimming shortened V by 2 bases and J by 0 bases, and 13 bases separated the two germline ends. The germline gives CDR1 SGHAT, CDR2 FQNNGV. The CDR3 region is CASSLSGGPDQETQYF. In nucleotides, the CDR3 is TGTGCCAGCAGCTTATCCGGGGGGCCGGACCAAGAGACCCAGTACTTC.

To note about this clone: A junction end diverges from the germline sequence, so it may reflect a read error. The rearrangement joins TRBV7-7 to TRBJ2-1, with 13 bases aligning to TRBD2. Germline values: CDR1 SSHAT, CDR2 FNYEAQ (reference sequence). This CDR3 has 16 residues. The CDR3 region is CASSQGTSGAYNEQFF. CDR3 sequence (DNA): TGTGCTAGCAGCCAGGGGACTAGCGGGGCGTACAATGAGCAGTTCTTC. The complete variable domain, with remaining parts taken from reference TRBV7-7 and TRBJ2-1, reads GAGVSQSPRYKVTKRGQDVTLRCDPISSHATLYWYQQALGQGPEFLTYFNYEAQPDKSGLPSDRFSAERPEGSISTLTIQRTEQRDSAMYRCASSQGTSGAYNEQFFGPGTRLTVL.

The V gene is TRBV19, the J gene TRBJ2-7, with 12 positions matching TRBD1. Looked up from germline, CDR1 is LNHDA and CDR2 is SQIVND (reference sequence). J lost 2 bases, V lost 5 bases, and 13 bases had no gene match. This CDR3 is built from 18 residues. The CDR3 coding sequence is TGTGCCAGTAGTTTATTAATTTCCGGGACAGGGGGCCCCTACGAGCAGTACTTC. Amino acids: CASSLLISGTGGPYEQYF.

V is TRBV24-1 and J is TRBJ1-1; D is perhaps TRBD1 (5 bases). V lost 5 bases, J lost 8 bases, and 11 bases lay in between. The CDR3 extends over 12 amino acids. In germline, CDR1 is KGHDR, CDR2 SFDVKD. Here the CDR3 DNA reads TGTGCCACCAGTGCCCAGGGAAGGGAAGCTTTCTTT. Residues: CATSAQGREAFF.

The chain is built from TRBV9 and TRBJ2-3, with unresolved D. Trimming took 6 bases from V and 0 from J, leaving 8 bases between them. This CDR3 has 13 residues. The germline CDR1 and CDR2 sequences are SGDLS and YYNGEE. The CDR3 is CASNPRSTDTQYF. The CDR3 coding sequence is TGTGCCAGCAACCCACGGAGCACAGATACGCAGTATTTT.

This clone was counted between two and nine times. The chain has TRBV19 and TRBJ2-7; the D is unclear. Germline V gene data show CDR1 as LNHDA and CDR2 as SQIVND (reference sequence). This CDR3 comprises 14 residues. V was trimmed by 5 bases and J by 9 bases, leaving 20 bases between them. CDR3 bases: TGTGCCAGTAGTGAATCTAGGCTTGAATCGGGGCAGTACTTC. This encodes CASSESRLESGQYF.

The chain carries TRBV28 and TRBJ2-5, with TRBD1 matching 7 bases. The CDR3 has 15 amino acids. V lost 6 bases to trimming and J lost 5 bases; unmatched junction nucleotides: 12. Germline V gene lookup returns CDR1 MDHEN and CDR2 SYDVKM. CDR3 sequence: CASSPLDRVTETQYF. The CDR3 coding sequence is TGTGCCAGCAGCCCACTAGACAGGGTTACCGAGACCCAGTACTTC.

This chain connects TRBV13 to TRBJ2-3, with 7 bases lining up with TRBD2. The CDR3 has 15 amino acids. V lost 5 bases and J lost 0; bases outside the gene matches: 5. The germline V gene encodes CDR1 PRHDT and CDR2 FYEKMQ (reference sequence). CDR3 region: CASSEGGGSTDTQYF. CDR3 DNA: TGTGCCAGCAGCGAGGGCGGGGGTAGCACAGATACGCAGTATTTT.

The gene calls are TRBV11-2 and TRBJ2-3; tentatively, D is TRBD1 (6 bases). The CDR3 spans 16 residues. V was shortened by 4 bases and J by 0 bases, with 14 bases between the two germline ends. Per the germline V gene, CDR1 is SGHAT and CDR2 is FQNNGV. In nucleotides, the CDR3 is TGTGCCAGCAGCTCCTTTGGACAGCCTAGCACAGATACGCAGTATTTT. Encoded protein: CASSSFGQPSTDTQYF.

This chain uses TRBV5-4 with TRBJ2-2, with 10 nucleotides matching TRBD2. Trimming at V came to 3 bases and at J to 6 bases, leaving 8 bases not matched to a gene. CDR3 size: 16 residues. The V gene's germline CDR1 is SGHNT and CDR2 YYREEE (reference sequence). CDR3: CASSSGTSAEPGELFF. The CDR3 region has the DNA TGTGCCAGCAGCTCCGGGACTAGCGCCGAACCCGGGGAGCTGTTTTTT.

This chain links TRBV12-3 or TRBV12-4 with TRBJ2-2; maybe TRBD1 (6 bases). The CDR3 is 13 amino acids. V lost 6 bases, J lost 5 bases, and 10 bases lay in between. Here the CDR3 DNA reads TGTGCCAGCAGGACAGGCGAGACCGGGGAGCTGTTTTTT. It translates to CASRTGETGELFF.

This rearrangement joins TRBV12-5 to TRBJ2-3; D not certain. The germline V and J ends were trimmed by 3 bases and 2 bases, with 3 bases remaining between them. The CDR3 has 12 amino acids. The V gene's germline CDR1 is LGHNT and CDR2 FRNRAP. The CDR3, as DNA: TGTGCTAGTGGTTTTATCACAGATACGCAGTATTTT. Translating gives CASGFITDTQYF.

The genes are TRBV5-1 and TRBJ1-1, with unresolved D. Germline V gives CDR1 SGHRS, CDR2 YFSETQ. The CDR3 length is 13 residues. Trimming removed 0 bases at V and 4 bases at J, with 7 bases between. CDR3 sequence: CASSLDGITEAFF. Here the CDR3 DNA reads TGCGCCAGCAGCTTGGACGGGATCACTGAAGCTTTCTTT.

This rearrangement joins TRBV25-1 to TRBJ2-3, with D tentatively TRBD2 (6 bases). Per germline, CDR1 MGHDK and CDR2 SYGVNS. The CDR3 has 15 residues. V was clipped by 8 bases and J by 4 bases, with 19 bases between them. This CDR3 reads CASLVSGGGSDTQYF. For the CDR3, the DNA is TGTGCCAGCCTGGTGAGCGGAGGAGGGTCAGATACGCAGTATTTT.

The chain recombines TRBV2 with TRBJ1-1; D gene ambiguous. The CDR3 runs to 16 residues. Germline V gives CDR1 SNHLY, CDR2 FYNNEI. Trimming cost V 4 bases and J 0 bases, with 15 bases left between them. The CDR3 region has the DNA TGTGCCAGCAGTGTGAGTCCGACAACTCTGAACACTGAAGCTTTCTTT. This sequence encodes CASSVSPTTLNTEAFF.

The chain is built from TRBV30 and TRBJ1-6; 7 nucleotides align to TRBD1. Germline values: CDR1 GTSNPN, CDR2 SVGIG (reference sequence). V lost 8 bases, J lost 7 bases, and 11 bases stayed unmatched. The CDR3 is 14 residues long. CDR3 coding DNA: TGTGCCGGAGTCACAGGGGTATCAAATTCACCCCTCCACTTT. It codes for CAGVTGVSNSPLHF. The complete variable domain, with remaining parts taken from reference TRBV30 and TRBJ1-6, reads SQTIHQWPATLVQPVGSPLSLECTVEGTSNPNLYWYRQAAGRGLQLLFYSVGIGQISSEVPQNLSASRPQDRQFILSSKKLLLSDSGFYLCAGVTGVSNSPLHFGNGTRLTVT.

The chain is built from TRBV10-2 and TRBJ2-3; no definite D call. Germline values: CDR1 WSHSY, CDR2 SAAADI. Trimming removed 4 bases at V and 2 bases at J, with 7 bases between. The CDR3 runs 13 residues. The CDR3 DNA is TGCGCCAGCAGTGTTCAGAACACAGATACGCAGTATTTT. It translates to CASSVQNTDTQYF.

The chain has TRBV5-1 and TRBJ2-2; TRBD2 matches at 9 bases. This CDR3 is 17 amino acids long. J lost 2 bases, V lost 7 bases, and 12 bases had no gene match. Looked up from germline, CDR1 is SGHRS and CDR2 is YFSETQ. The CDR3: CASCEGGGAPNTGELFF. In nucleotides, the CDR3 is TGCGCCAGCTGTGAGGGCGGGGGGGCCCCCAACACCGGGGAGCTGTTTTTT.

This chain connects TRBV5-5 to TRBJ1-4; possible D gene TRBD1, 6 bases. V was shortened by 4 bases and J by 7 bases, with 20 bases between the two germline ends. The CDR3 loop spans 16 amino acids. Per germline, CDR1 SGHKS and CDR2 YYEKEE (reference sequence). The CDR3 loop reads CASSVLPRGASEKLFF. DNA for the CDR3: TGTGCCAGCAGCGTACTTCCCAGGGGCGCGAGTGAAAAACTGTTTTTT.